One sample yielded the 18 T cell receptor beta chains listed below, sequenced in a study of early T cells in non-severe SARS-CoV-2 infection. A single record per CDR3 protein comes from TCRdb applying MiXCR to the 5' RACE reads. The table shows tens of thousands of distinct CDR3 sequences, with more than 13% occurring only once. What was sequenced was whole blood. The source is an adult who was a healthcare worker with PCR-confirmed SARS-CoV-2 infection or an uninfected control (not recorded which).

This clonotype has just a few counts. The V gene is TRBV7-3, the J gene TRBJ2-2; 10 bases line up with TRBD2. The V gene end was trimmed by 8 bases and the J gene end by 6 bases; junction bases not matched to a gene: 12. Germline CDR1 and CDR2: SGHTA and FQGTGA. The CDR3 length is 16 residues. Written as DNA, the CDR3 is TGTGCCAGCTCTCTTATGGCTAGCGGGGGCCCCGGGGAGCTGTTTTTT. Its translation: CASSLMASGGPGELFF.

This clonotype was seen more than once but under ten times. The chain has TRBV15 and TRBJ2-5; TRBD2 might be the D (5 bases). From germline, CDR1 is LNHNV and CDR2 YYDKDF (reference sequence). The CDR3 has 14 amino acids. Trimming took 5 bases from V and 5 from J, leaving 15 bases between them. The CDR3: CATSAPGLPETQYF. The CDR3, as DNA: TGTGCCACCAGCGCTCCTGGACTGCCCGAGACCCAGTACTTC.

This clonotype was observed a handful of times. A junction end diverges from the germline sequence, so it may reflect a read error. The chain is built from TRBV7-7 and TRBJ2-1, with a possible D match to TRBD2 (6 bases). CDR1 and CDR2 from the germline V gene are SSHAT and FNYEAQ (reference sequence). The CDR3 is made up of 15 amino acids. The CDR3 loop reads CASSRGVSSSNEQFF. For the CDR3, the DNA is TGTGCTAGCAGCCGCGGGGTTTCTTCTTCCAATGAGCAGTTCTTC.

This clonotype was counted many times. CDR3 nucleotide sequence: TGTGCCAGCAGCTCTCCCGGACTCCTCACAGATACGCAGTATTTT. As protein: CASSSPGLLTDTQYF. V usage is TRBV7-9 and J usage is TRBJ2-3; D perhaps matches TRBD2 (5 bases). The CDR3 covers 15 residues. The germline V gene encodes CDR1 SEHNR and CDR2 FQNEAQ (reference sequence). The V end was cut by 4 bases, the J end by 2 bases, with 13 bases between.

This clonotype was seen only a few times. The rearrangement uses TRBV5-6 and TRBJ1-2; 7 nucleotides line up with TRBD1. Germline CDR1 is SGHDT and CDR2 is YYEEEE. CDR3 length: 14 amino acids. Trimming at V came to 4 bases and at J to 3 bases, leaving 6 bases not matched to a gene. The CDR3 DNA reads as TGTGCCAGCAGCACCCCTGGACAGGACTATGGCTACACCTTC. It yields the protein CASSTPGQDYGYTF.

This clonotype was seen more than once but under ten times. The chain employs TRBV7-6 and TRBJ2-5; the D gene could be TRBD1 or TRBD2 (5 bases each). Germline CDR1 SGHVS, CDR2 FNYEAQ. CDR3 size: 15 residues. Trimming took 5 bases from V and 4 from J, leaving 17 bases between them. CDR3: CASSANGLGGETQYF. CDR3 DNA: TGTGCCAGCAGCGCCAACGGCCTTGGGGGAGAGACCCAGTACTTC.

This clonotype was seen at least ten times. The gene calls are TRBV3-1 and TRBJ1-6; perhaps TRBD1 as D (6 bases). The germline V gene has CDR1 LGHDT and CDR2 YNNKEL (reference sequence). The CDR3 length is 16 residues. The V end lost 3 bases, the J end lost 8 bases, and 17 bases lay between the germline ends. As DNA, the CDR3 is TGTGCCAGCAGCCATTCCGACAGGCGGGAATATTCACCCCTCCACTTT. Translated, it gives CASSHSDRREYSPLHF.

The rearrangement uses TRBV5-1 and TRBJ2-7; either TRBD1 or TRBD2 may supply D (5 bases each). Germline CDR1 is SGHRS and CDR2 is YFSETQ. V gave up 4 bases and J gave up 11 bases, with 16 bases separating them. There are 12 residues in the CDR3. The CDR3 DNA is TGCGCCAGCAGCGAGGACACAGCGGCTGAGTACTTC. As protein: CASSEDTAAEYF.

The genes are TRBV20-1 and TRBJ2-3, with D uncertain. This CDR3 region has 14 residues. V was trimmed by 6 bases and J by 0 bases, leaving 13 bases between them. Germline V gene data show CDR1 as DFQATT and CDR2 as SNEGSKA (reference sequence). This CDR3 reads CSALAASSTDTQYF. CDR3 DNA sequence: TGCAGTGCGCTGGCTGCAAGCAGCACAGATACGCAGTATTTT.

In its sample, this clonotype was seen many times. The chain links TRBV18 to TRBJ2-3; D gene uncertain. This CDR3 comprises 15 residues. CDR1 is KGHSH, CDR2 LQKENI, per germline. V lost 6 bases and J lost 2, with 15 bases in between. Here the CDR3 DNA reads TGTGCCAGCTCCCCCCTGATAGGATCCACAGATACGCAGTATTTT. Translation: CASSPLIGSTDTQYF. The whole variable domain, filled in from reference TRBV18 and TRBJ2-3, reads NAGVMQNPRHLVRRRGQEARLRCSPMKGHSHVYWYRQLPEEGLKFMVYLQKENIIDESGMPKERFSAEFPKEGPSILRIQQVVRGDSAAYFCASSPLIGSTDTQYFGPGTRLTVL.

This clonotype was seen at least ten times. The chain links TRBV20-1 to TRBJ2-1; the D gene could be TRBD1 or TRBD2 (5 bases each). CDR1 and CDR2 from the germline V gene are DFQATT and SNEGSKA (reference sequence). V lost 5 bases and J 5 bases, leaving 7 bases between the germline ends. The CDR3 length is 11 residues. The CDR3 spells CSARGDNEQFF. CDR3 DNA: TGCAGTGCTCGGGGCGACAATGAGCAGTTCTTC.

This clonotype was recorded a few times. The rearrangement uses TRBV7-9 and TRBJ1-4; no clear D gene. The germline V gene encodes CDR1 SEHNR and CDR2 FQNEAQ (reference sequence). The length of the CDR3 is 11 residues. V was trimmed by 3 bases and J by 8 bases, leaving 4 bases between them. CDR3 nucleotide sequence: TGTGCCAGCAGCTTCCACGAAAAACTGTTTTTT. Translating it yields CASSFHEKLFF.

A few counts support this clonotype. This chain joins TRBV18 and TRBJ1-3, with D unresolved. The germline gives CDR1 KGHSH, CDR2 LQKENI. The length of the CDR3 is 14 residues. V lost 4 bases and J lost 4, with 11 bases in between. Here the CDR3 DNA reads TGTGCCAGCTCACGTGATTTTTCAGGAAACACCATATATTTT. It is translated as CASSRDFSGNTIYF.

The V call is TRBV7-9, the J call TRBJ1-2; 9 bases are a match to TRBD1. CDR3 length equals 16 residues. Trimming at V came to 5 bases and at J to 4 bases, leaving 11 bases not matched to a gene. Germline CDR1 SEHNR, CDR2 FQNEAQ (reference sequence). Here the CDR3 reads CASSETSRDRAYGYTF. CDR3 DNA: TGTGCCAGCAGCGAAACGAGCCGGGACAGGGCCTATGGCTACACCTTC.

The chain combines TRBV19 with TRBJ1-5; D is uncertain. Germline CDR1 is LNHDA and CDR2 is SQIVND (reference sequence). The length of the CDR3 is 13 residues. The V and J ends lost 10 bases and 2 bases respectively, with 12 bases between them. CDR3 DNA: TGTGCCACTAGGGAGGCTGGCAATCAGCCCCAGCATTTT. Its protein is CATREAGNQPQHF.

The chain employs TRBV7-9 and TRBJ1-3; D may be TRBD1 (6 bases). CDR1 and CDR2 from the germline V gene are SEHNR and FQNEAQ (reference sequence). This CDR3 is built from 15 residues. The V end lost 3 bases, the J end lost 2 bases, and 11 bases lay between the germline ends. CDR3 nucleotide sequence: TGTGCCAGCAGCTTCACAGGGTCTCCTGGAAACACCATATATTTT. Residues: CASSFTGSPGNTIYF.

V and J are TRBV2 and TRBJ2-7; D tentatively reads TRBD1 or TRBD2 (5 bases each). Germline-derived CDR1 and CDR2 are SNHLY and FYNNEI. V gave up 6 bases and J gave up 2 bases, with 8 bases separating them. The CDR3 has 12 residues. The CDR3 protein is CASRRDAYEQYF. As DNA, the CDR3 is TGTGCCAGCAGAAGGGACGCCTACGAGCAGTACTTC.

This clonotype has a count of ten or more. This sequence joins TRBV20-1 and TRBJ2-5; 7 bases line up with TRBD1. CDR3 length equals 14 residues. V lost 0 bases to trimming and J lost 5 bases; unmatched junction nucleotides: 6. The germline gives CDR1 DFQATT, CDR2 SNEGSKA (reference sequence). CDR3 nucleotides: TGCAGTGCTAGAGAATGGACAGGTTATGAGACCCAGTACTTC. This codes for CSAREWTGYETQYF.